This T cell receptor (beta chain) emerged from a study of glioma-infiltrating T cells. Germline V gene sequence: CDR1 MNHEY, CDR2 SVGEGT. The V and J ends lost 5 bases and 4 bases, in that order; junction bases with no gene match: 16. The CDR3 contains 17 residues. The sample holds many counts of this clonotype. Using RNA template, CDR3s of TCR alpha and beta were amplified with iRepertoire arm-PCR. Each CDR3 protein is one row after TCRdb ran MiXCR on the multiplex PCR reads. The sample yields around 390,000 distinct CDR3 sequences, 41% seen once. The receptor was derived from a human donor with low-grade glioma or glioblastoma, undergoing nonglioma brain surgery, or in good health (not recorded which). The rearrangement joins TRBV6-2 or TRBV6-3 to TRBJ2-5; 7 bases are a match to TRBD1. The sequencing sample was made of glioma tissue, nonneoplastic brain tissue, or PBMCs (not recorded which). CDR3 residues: CASSPSRGRPIGETQYF. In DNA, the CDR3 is TGTGCCAGCAGTCCCTCGAGGGGGCGGCCTATAGGAGAGACCCAGTACTTC.